The rows below give T cell receptor beta chains drawn from one sample of a study of technical replicates of blood from a handful of donors. Method: immunoSEQ multiplex PCR; TCRdb's copy keeps in-frame clones and lacks some. The sample has fewer than 110,000 clones; nearly 96% are singletons. Sequenced sample: T cells isolated from PBMCs. The receptors here all came from a human donor in good health. Both conserved end residues are trimmed from each CDR3. The size field is filled for only some rows; it gives once, few, many or a size class.

CDR3	V	J	length	size
ASSHHSSGNTIY	TRBV5-4	TRBJ1-3	12	.
ASSWTSGPYNEQF	TRBV18	TRBJ2-1	13	.
ASRSPANRGYEQY	TRBV28	TRBJ2-7	13	.
ASNVWATEAF	TRBV11-2	TRBJ1-1	10	.
ASSELATGADEQF	TRBV2	TRBJ2-1	13	once
ASSWTGDIQY	TRBV7-9	TRBJ2-4	10	.
ASSKAYRVRNKPQH	TRBV21-1	TRBJ1-5	14	.
ASSFRRGGVIAKNIQY	TRBV27	TRBJ2-4	16	.
ASSIYSGEQF	TRBV19	TRBJ2-1	10	once
ASSLREGTTEAF	TRBV6-1	TRBJ1-1	12	.
ASSWGGEQY	TRBV6-5	TRBJ2-7	9	.
ASSLIRGPGANVLT	TRBV5-1	TRBJ2-6	14	.
ASSLAVYQETQY	TRBV5-1	TRBJ2-5	12	.
ASSPWGEREY	TRBV5-5	TRBJ2-7	10	.
ASSPRGGNTEAF	TRBV5-1	TRBJ1-1	12	.
ASSLAGGREGLSEQF	TRBV5-4	TRBJ2-1	15	.
ASSSGTTIAYEQY	TRBV5-1	TRBJ2-7	13	once
ASSLRENIQY	TRBV18	TRBJ2-4	10	.
ASSPKTGVDYGYT	TRBV5-1	TRBJ1-2	13	.
ATSEDFVQETQY	TRBV19	TRBJ2-5	12	.
ASSSEGDTQY	TRBV28	TRBJ2-3	10	.
ASSLTWDSSYEQY	TRBV7-2	TRBJ2-7	13	once
ASSLPRQANSYNEQF	TRBV5-1	TRBJ2-1	15	.
ASSLSPSGGDGYT	TRBV5-1	TRBJ1-2	13	.
ASSPGQGTYEQY	TRBV6-5	TRBJ2-7	12	.
AVTTLAPLGTQY	TRBV10-2	TRBJ2-3	12	.
ASSLTGLGELF	TRBV5-1	TRBJ2-2	11	.
ASSAKLGWETQY	TRBV19	TRBJ2-5	12	.
ASSLGRFHGANVLT	TRBV7-2	TRBJ2-6	14	.
ASSLIGQGNEKLF	TRBV7-9	TRBJ1-4	13	.
ASSPEDFPLVTKNIQY	TRBV12-1	TRBJ2-4	16	.
ASSQNREQF	TRBV4-1	TRBJ2-1	9	.
ASSQLLNTEAF	TRBV14	TRBJ1-1	11	.
ASSETTGSSYEQY	TRBV6-1	TRBJ2-7	13	once
ASSEPGTGGAGQF	TRBV25-1	TRBJ2-1	13	once
ASSLGGANTEAF	TRBV5-1	TRBJ1-1	12	once
ASSIRRTTPNTGELF	TRBV7-6	TRBJ2-2	15	.
ASSVGQITGELF	TRBV5-1	TRBJ2-2	12	.
ASSLRGGEIPYEQY	TRBV5-1	TRBJ2-7	14	.
ASSFFGVEVNYGYT	TRBV7-2	TRBJ1-2	14	.
ASSSPAVHEAF	TRBV28	TRBJ1-1	11	few
ASRAGAGTEAF	TRBV5-5	TRBJ1-1	11	.
ASSLKGQGFTEAF	TRBV11-2	TRBJ1-1	13	.
ASSSPGGYT	TRBV7-8	TRBJ1-2	9	.
ASSLIRGGGETQY	TRBV7-9	TRBJ2-5	13	.
ASSLALRGTGELF	TRBV5-8	TRBJ2-2	13	once
ASEEGTEAF	TRBV2	TRBJ1-1	9	.
ASSLSRGQWSGYT	TRBV27	TRBJ1-2	13	once
ASSLVTSGGSYNEQF	TRBV7-9	TRBJ2-1	15	.
ASSQETGVNNSPLH	TRBV4-2	TRBJ1-6	14	.
AWSGTGYGYT	TRBV30	TRBJ1-2	10	.
ASSLGSSGNTEAF	TRBV5-4	TRBJ1-1	13	.
TSSHRTSGSDPLYEQY	TRBV1	TRBJ2-7	16	.
AINRDRGTRELF	TRBV10-3	TRBJ2-2	12	.
ASSVTGGFSYGYT	TRBV2	TRBJ1-2	13	.
ASSQTGGTEAF	TRBV6-5	TRBJ1-1	11	.
ASRPRLAEAF	TRBV2	TRBJ1-1	10	.